Listed here is a single T cell receptor beta chain. As yet, its antigen is unknown. The data originate from a study of T cell repertoires in cytomegalovirus infection. Study-level information: CMV infection plus the matching HLA type was flagged by public TCR beta signatures. Findings and limits, study-wide: Across the ex vivo response, the dominant clonotypes were HLA-C-restricted CMV-specific TCR beta clonotypes.

TCRdb reprocessed the reads via MiXCR and lists one record per CDR3 protein. The profile covers around 450,000 distinct CDR3 sequences, with approximately 30% appearing a single time and roughly an eighth taken by the ten largest. CDR1 is LGHNT, CDR2 FRNRAP, per germline. The length of the CDR3 is 17 residues. Trimming at V came to 4 bases and at J to 0 bases, leaving 10 bases not matched to a gene. The clonotype was recovered from a human donor in good health (CMV status not recorded). Some clones in this sample may be carry-over from other donors' samples. The sequenced material came from PBMCs. J is TRBJ1-1 and V is TRBV12-5, with 8 bases lining up with TRBD1. The chain's CDR3 is CASGYNYRGGMNTEAFF. In DNA, the CDR3 is TGTGCTAGTGGTTACAACTACAGGGGGGGGATGAACACTGAAGCTTTCTTT.